The T cell receptor beta chain described here comes from a study of T cell responses to AZD1222 COVID-19 vaccine. Whole-study results and caveats: Possibly, clonal diversity was underestimated; donors were largely white British and included more females. After two AZD1222 doses, spike-specific TCR breadth and depth rose versus day 0.

This clone has a single count. No antigen is known for it. Second doses at about 4 or about 12 weeks were pooled. Profiled with immunoSEQ multiplex PCR; TCRdb holds only in-frame clones, not every one. The sample has fewer than 200,000 clones, 88% seen once. The CDR3 extends over 13 amino acids. V lost 9 bases and J 7 bases, leaving 19 bases between the germline ends. Germline V CDR1 and CDR2: LNHNV, YYDKDF (reference sequence). This sequence joins TRBV15 and TRBJ2-7; a possible D gene is TRBD2 (6 bases). The TCR sequence derives from an adult who received the AZD1222 COVID-19 vaccine. Sequences were derived from peripheral blood, sampled 28 days after the second AZD1222 dose. The CDR3 region is CATGRDLSREQYF. CDR3 in DNA: TGTGCCACAGGGCGGGATCTAAGTAGGGAGCAGTACTTC.